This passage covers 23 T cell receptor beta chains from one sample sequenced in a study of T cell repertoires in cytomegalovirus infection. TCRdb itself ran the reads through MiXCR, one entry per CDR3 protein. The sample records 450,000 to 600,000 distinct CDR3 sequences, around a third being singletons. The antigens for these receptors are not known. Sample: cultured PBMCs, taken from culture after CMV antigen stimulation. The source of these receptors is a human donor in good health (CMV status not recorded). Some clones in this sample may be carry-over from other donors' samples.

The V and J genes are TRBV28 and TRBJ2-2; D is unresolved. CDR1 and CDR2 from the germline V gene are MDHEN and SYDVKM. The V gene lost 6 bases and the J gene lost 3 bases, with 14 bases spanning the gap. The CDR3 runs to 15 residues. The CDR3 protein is CASSSVLGHTGELFF. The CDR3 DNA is TGTGCCAGCAGCTCCGTACTGGGCCACACCGGGGAGCTGTTTTTT.

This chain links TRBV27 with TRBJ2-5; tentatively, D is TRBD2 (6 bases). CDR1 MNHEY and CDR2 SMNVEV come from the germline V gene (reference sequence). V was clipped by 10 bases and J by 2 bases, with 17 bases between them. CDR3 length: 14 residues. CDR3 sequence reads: CATRPSEPQETQYF. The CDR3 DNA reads TGTGCCACTCGACCTAGCGAGCCTCAAGAGACCCAGTACTTC.

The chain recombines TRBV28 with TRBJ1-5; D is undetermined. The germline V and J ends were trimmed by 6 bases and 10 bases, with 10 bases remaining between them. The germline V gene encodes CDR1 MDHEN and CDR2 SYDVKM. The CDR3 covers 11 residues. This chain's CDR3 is CASSELTPQHF. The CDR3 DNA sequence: TGTGCCAGCAGCGAACTGACTCCCCAGCATTTT.

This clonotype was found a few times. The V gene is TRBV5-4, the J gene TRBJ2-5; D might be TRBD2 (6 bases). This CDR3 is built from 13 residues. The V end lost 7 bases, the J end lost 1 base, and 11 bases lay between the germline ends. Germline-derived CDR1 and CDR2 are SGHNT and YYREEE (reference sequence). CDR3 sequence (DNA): TGTGCCAGCCAGGAGGGCATCCAAGAGACCCAGTACTTC. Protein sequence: CASQEGIQETQYF. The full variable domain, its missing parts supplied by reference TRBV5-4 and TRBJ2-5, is ETGVTQSPTHLIKTRGQQVTLRCSSQSGHNTVSWYQQALGQGPQFIFQYYREEENGRGNFPPRFSGLQFPNYSSELNVNALELDDSALYLCASQEGIQETQYFGPGTRLLVL.

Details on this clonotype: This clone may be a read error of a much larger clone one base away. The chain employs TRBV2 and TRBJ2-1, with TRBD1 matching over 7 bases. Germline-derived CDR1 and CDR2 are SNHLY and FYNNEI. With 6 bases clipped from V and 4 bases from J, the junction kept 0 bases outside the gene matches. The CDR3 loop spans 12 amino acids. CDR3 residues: CASRQGYNEQFF. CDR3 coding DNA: TGTGCCAGCAGACAGGGGTACAATGAGCAGTTCTTC.

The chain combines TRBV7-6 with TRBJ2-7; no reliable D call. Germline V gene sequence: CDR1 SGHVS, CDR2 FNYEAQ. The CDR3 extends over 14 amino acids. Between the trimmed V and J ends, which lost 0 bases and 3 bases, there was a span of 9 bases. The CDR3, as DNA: TGTGCCAGCAGCTTAGCGCGGCTAGACTACGAGCAGTACTTC. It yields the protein CASSLARLDYEQYF.

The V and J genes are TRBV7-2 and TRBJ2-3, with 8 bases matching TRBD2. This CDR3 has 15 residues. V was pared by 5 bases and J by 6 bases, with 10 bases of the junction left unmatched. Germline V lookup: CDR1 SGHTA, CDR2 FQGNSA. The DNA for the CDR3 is TGTGCCAGCAGCCCAAGCGGGAGTGTGGGTGATACGCAGTATTTT. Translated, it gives CASSPSGSVGDTQYF.

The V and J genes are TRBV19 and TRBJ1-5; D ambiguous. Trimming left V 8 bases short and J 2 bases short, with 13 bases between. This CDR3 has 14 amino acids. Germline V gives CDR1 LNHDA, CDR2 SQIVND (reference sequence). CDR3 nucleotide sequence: TGTGCCAGTCACAGAGTCGACGGCAATCAGCCCCAGCATTTT. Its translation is CASHRVDGNQPQHF.

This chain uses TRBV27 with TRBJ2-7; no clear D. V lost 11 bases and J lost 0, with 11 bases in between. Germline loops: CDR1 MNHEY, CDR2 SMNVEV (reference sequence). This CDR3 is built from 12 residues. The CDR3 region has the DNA TGTGCCCCCATGCGGAGCTCCTACGAGCAGTACGTC. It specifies CAPMRSSYEQYV.

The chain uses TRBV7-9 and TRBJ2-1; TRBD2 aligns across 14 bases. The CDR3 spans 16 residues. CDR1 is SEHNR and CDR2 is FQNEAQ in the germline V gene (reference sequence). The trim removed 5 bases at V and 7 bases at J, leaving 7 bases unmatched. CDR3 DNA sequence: TGTGCCAGCAGCCCCCGGACTAGCGGGAGGTGGAATGAGCAGTTCTTC. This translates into CASSPRTSGRWNEQFF.

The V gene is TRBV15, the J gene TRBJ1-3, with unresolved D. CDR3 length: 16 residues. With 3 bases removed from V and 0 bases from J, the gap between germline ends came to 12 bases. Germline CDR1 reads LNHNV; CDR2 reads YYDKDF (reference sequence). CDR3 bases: TGTGCCACCAGCAGGAAGACGGGCGTCTCTGGAAACACCATATATTTT. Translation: CATSRKTGVSGNTIYF.

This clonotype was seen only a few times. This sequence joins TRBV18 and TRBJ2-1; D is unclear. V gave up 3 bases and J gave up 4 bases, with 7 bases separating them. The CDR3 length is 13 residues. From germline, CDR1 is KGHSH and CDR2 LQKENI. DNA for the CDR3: TGTGCCAGCTCACCCCCCGTGTACAATGAGCAGTTCTTC. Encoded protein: CASSPPVYNEQFF. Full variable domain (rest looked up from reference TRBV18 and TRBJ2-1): NAGVMQNPRHLVRRRGQEARLRCSPMKGHSHVYWYRQLPEEGLKFMVYLQKENIIDESGMPKERFSAEFPKEGPSILRIQQVVRGDSAAYFCASSPPVYNEQFFGPGTRLTVL.

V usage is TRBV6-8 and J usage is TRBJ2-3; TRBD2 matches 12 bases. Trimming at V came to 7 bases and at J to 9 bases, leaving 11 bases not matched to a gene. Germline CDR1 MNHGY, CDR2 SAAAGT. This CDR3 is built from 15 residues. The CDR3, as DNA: TGTGCCAGCATAAGACTAGCGGGAGCATCAACCACGCAGTATTTT. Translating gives CASIRLAGASTTQYF.

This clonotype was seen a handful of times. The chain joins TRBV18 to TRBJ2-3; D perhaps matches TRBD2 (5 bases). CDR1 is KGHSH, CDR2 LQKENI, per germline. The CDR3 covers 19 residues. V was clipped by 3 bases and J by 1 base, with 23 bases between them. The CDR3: CASSPQEFSPSGGTDTQYF. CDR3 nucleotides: TGTGCCAGCTCACCGCAGGAGTTCTCCCCGAGCGGTGGCACAGATACGCAGTATTTT.

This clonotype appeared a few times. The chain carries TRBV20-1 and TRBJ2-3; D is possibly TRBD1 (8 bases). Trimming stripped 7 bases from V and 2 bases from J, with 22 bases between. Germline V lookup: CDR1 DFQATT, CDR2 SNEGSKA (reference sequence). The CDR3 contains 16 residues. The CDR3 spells CSVTAGDRTPTDTQYF. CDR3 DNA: TGCAGTGTCACCGCGGGGGACAGGACTCCCACAGATACGCAGTATTTT.

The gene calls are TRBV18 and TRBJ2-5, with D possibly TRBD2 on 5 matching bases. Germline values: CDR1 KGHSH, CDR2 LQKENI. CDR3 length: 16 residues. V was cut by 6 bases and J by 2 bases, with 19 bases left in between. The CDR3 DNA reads TGTGCCAGCTCCCCCGCGAGCCGGGGTGGGCAAGAGACCCAGTACTTC. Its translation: CASSPASRGGQETQYF.

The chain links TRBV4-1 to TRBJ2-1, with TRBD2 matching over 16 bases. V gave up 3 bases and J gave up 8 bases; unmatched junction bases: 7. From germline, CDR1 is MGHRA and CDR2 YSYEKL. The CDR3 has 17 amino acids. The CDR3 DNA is TGCGCCAGCAGCCAGTCATCCGGGACTAGCGGGAGGGATGAGCAGTTCTTC. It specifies CASSQSSGTSGRDEQFF.

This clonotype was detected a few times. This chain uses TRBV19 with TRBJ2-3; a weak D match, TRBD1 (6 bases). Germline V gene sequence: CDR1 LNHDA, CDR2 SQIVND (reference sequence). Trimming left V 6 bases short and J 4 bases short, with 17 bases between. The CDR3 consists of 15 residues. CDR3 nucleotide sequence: TGTGCCAGTAGCCAGGGGCAGGGAAGGGCAGATACGCAGTATTTT. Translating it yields CASSQGQGRADTQYF.

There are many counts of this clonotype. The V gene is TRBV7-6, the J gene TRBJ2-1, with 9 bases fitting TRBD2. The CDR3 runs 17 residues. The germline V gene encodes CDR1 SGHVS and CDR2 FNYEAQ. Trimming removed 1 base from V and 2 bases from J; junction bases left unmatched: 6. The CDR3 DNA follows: TGTGCCAGCAGCTTAGTGTCCGGCGGGAGGGCCTACAATGAGCAGTTCTTC. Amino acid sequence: CASSLVSGGRAYNEQFF.

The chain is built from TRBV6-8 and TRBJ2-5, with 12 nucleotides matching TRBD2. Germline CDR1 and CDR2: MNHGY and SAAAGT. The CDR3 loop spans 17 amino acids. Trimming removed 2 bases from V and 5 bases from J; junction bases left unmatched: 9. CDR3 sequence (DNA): TGTGCCAGCAGTTACGAGGCTAGCGGGAGGGCCTGGGAGACCCAGTACTTC. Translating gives CASSYEASGRAWETQYF.

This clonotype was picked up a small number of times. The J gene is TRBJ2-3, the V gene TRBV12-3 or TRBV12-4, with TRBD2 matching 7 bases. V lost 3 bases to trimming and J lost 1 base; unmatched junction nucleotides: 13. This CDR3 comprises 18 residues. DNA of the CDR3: TGTGCCAGCAGTTTGGGTAGCGGGTCCACCCTGGGCACAGATACGCAGTATTTT. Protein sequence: CASSLGSGSTLGTDTQYF.

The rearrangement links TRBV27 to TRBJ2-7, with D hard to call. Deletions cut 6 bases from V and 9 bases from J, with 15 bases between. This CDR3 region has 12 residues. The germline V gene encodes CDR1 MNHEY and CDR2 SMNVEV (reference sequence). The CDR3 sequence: CASRGTYERQYF. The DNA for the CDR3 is TGTGCCAGCAGGGGTACCTACGAGCGGCAGTACTTC.

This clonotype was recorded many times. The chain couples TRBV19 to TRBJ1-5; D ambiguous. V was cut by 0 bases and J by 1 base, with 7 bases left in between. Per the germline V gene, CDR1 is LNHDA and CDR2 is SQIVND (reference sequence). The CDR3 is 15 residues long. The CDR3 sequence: CASSIDLASNQPQHF. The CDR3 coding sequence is TGTGCCAGTAGTATAGATTTGGCAAGCAATCAGCCCCAGCATTTT. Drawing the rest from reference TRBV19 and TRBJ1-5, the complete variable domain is DGGITQSPKYLFRKEGQNVTLSCEQNLNHDAMYWYRQDPGQGLRLIYYSQIVNDFQKGDIAEGYSVSREKKESFPLTVTSAQKNPTAFYLCASSIDLASNQPQHFGDGTRLSIL.